A selection of T cell receptor beta chains follows, all from one sample in a study of beta chain features in type 1 diabetes. Produced via immunoSEQ multiplex PCR; TCRdb's table is partial and in-frame only. This table has 350,000 to 450,000 clones, less than 15% appearing once. Material for sequencing was naive CD4+ T cells from blood. The receptor source for this set is a woman aged 18-30 years in good health. Both conserved end residues are part of each CDR3. A D gene is named only where the DNA matches it firmly. Clone size is stated in some rows and not others, as once, few, many or a class when expanded.

-	TRBV1	TRBJ1-5	few	TGCACCAGCAGCCAAAAGAAGCGGACAGATAGCAATCAGCCCCAGCATTTT	CTSSQKKRTDSNQPQHF
TRBD1	TRBV5-1	TRBJ1-1	once	TGCGCCAGCAGTCGGGACAGGGGAGACACTGAAGCTTTCTTT	CASSRDRGDTEAFF
-	TRBV11-2	TRBJ2-7	few	TGTGCCAGCAGCAGTCGGGACAACCACGAGCAGTACTTC	CASSSRDNHEQYF
-	TRBV7-9	TRBJ2-5	few	TGTGCCAGCAGCTTAGCGCGGGCAGAACAAGAGACCCAGTACTTC	CASSLARAEQETQYF
-	TRBV30	TRBJ1-5	-	TGTGCCTGGAGTGTGTTGACAGGCTATAGCAATCAGCCCCAGCATTTT	CAWSVLTGYSNQPQHF
-	TRBV4-2	TRBJ1-2	-	TGTGCCAGCAGCCAAGCGTCAGTCGACAGCTACTACACCTTC	CASSQASVDSYYTF
-	TRBV30	TRBJ2-2	-	TGTGCCTGGAGGTTGAGTCCGGCGAACACCGGGGAGCTGTTTTTT	CAWRLSPANTGELFF
TRBD2	TRBV30	TRBJ2-6	-	TGTGCCTGGAGCCTAGCGGGGCTCTCTGGGGCCAACGTCCTGACTTTC	CAWSLAGLSGANVLTF
-	TRBV2	TRBJ1-2	few	TGTGCCAGCAGTGAAGACAGTTTGAATGGCTACACCTTC	CASSEDSLNGYTF
TRBD2	TRBV7-9	TRBJ2-1	-	TGTGCCAGCAACTTGAGACTAGCGGGAGTGAGCAATGAGCAGTTCTTC	CASNLRLAGVSNEQFF
-	TRBV5-6	TRBJ2-3	few	TGTGCCAGCAGCTTGGTGGGCCCAGGGGATACGCAGTATTTT	CASSLVGPGDTQYF
-	TRBV5-1	TRBJ1-2	-	TGCGCCAGCAGCCGGGGGGAGACAGCTAACTATGGCTACACCTTC	CASSRGETANYGYTF
TRBD1	TRBV4-1	TRBJ1-4	few	TGCGCCAGCAGCCGCCGACAGGGTAACGAGGAGGAAAAACTGTTTTTT	CASSRRQGNEEEKLFF
-	TRBV4-3	TRBJ1-1	-	TGCGCCAGCAGCCAAGTTCATGATTCCGGGGGGTTGAACACTGAAGCTTTCTTT	CASSQVHDSGGLNTEAFF
TRBD2	TRBV6-5	TRBJ2-7	few	TGTGCCAGCAGTTATAGCGGGAATGTCTACGAGCAGTACTTC	CASSYSGNVYEQYF
TRBD2	TRBV9	TRBJ2-2	-	TGTGCCAGCAGTCTTCGAGCGGGGGCAGGCACCGGGGAGCTGTTTTTT	CASSLRAGAGTGELFF
-	TRBV7-9	TRBJ2-5	-	TGTGCCAGCAGCGTAAATATCGAGACCCAGTACTTC	CASSVNIETQYF
-	TRBV7-2	TRBJ1-5	-	TGTGCCAGCAGCCCCCAAGGGGATCAGCCCCAGCATTTT	CASSPQGDQPQHF
TRBD2	TRBV5-1	TRBJ2-1	-	TGCGCCAGCAGCTTTAAACTAGCGGGGGTTAGCTCCTACAATGAGCAGTTCTTC	CASSFKLAGVSSYNEQFF
TRBD1	TRBV11-3	TRBJ2-3	few	TGTGCCAGCAGCTCCCCGGACAGGGCCGACACAGATACGCAGTATTTT	CASSSPDRADTDTQYF
TRBD1	TRBV30	TRBJ1-3	-	TGTGCCTTGGGACAGATTGGGAGAAACACCATATATTTT	CALGQIGRNTIYF
-	TRBV30	TRBJ1-5	few	TGTGCCTGGAGTGTACGGGGGGCACGACAGCCCCAGCATTTT	CAWSVRGARQPQHF
TRBD1	TRBV6-6	TRBJ2-2	few	TGTGCCAGCAGCCCTACAGGGGCGGAGGCCGGGGAGCTGTTTTTT	CASSPTGAEAGELFF
-	TRBV5-1	TRBJ1-5	-	TGCGCCAGCAGCTTGGCTGCAGGGGGCAATCAGCCCCAGCATTTT	CASSLAAGGNQPQHF
TRBD1	TRBV30	TRBJ2-7	-	TGTGCCTGGAACGCAGGGGGCTACGAGCAGTACTTC	CAWNAGGYEQYF
-	TRBV19	TRBJ1-2	few	TGTGCCAGTAGTACTGGGACTGACTATGGCTACACCTTC	CASSTGTDYGYTF
TRBD1	TRBV30	TRBJ1-1	few	TGTGCCTGGAGTGTAGCAGGGGGGACTGAAGCTTTCTTT	CAWSVAGGTEAFF
TRBD1	TRBV7-9	TRBJ2-7	-	TGTGCCAGCAGCCGCACAGGGGGCGTCTACGAGCAGTACTTC	CASSRTGGVYEQYF
-	TRBV19	TRBJ1-1	-	TGTGCCAGTAGTAGTTCGGTCACTGAAGCTTTCTTT	CASSSSVTEAFF
-	TRBV29-1	TRBJ1-2	few	TGCAGCGTTGGGGGCAGCTATGGCTACACCTTC	CSVGGSYGYTF
-	TRBV7-2	TRBJ2-7	-	TGTGCCAGCAGCTTAGCCTATCCTTACGAGCAGTACTTC	CASSLAYPYEQYF
TRBD1	TRBV28	TRBJ1-2	few	TGTGCCAGCTCGGGACAGGTGGACTATGGCTACACCTTC	CASSGQVDYGYTF
TRBD2	TRBV7-2	TRBJ2-7	once	TGTGCCACAGGACTAGCGGGAGGTCGCGAGCAGTACTTC	CATGLAGGREQYF
-	TRBV5-1	TRBJ2-1	few	TGCGCCAGCAGCTTGGCAGGAGGTCTAGTAATTAATGAGCAGTTCTTC	CASSLAGGLVINEQFF
TRBD2	TRBV7-8	TRBJ2-5	few	TGTGCCAGCAGCTTTACTCGAACCGGGACTAGCGGGAGAGAGACCCAGTACTTC	CASSFTRTGTSGRETQYF
TRBD1	TRBV4-3	TRBJ2-2	few	TGCGCCAGCAGCCCCGCGGACAGGGGCCACACCGGGGAGCTGTTTTTT	CASSPADRGHTGELFF
-	TRBV7-9	TRBJ2-1	-	TGTGCCAGCAGCTTAGTCGGGGATGAGCAGTTCTTC	CASSLVGDEQFF
-	TRBV20-1	TRBJ2-7	-	TGCAGTGCTAGAACTTCCCGCGAGCAGTACTTC	CSARTSREQYF
TRBD1	TRBV5-6	TRBJ2-5	few	TGTGCCAGCAGCCTCCGGGACAGGGGGTACGGTGAGACCCAGTACTTC	CASSLRDRGYGETQYF
TRBD2	TRBV2	TRBJ2-5	-	TGTGCCAGCAAGGGCGGGAGTATCCAAGAGACCCAGTACTTC	CASKGGSIQETQYF